This TCR beta chain emerged from a study of pediatric ulcerative colitis (dated by TCRdb to between 2019 and 2020). Some background on the complete study: Of the ulcerative colitis patients, about 7 had pancolitis and two had left-sided colitis, and histology in every patient was consistent with ulcerative colitis. By Pediatric Ulcerative Colitis Activity Index, a couple of patients had mild disease, four had moderate disease and three had acute severe colitis. From nine newly diagnosed, treatment-naive pediatric ulcerative colitis patients and four non-IBD control children, paired blood and rectal samples were collected.

No immunosuppressive medication had been given to the ulcerative colitis patients before the diagnostic colonoscopy. A blood sample was obtained concurrently with the colonoscopy. The Wizard kit (Promega) was used to extract genomic DNA from both blood and intestinal samples. A single count supports this clone. The clone's antigen remains unknown. Qualities for individual bases were not recorded, and no much larger clone is one base off. Using the immunoSEQ TRB Survey service, rearranged CDR3 beta regions were amplified from genomic DNA with multiplex V and J primers. To keep sequencing depth equal across samples, survey-level depth of up to 500,000 reads per sample was applied. The libraries were purified, combined into pools and sequenced with Illumina technology. Per the authors' processing: immunoSEQ online tools were used for productive clonality, sample overlap, pairwise scatters, CDR3 beta length, V/D/J gene usage and productiveness. Calculated diversity was defined as the number of unique rearrangements divided by total templates, multiplied by 100, and Shannon and Simpson indices were computed as well. For principal component analysis, Z-score normalized data were analyzed with the R prcomp function and the ggbiplot package. Blood-rectal clonal overlap within each subject was quantified with Morisita's index. Here the immuneACCESS table is served through TCRdb, limited to in-frame sequences with V and J called. Missing clones are a known gap in these copies; in checked studies unresolved V genes cover under half, and the rest lacks a known reason. Clone size and V and J calls were adopted from that table, with D and trimming inferred from the DNA. The sample table lists approximately 32,000 clones, more than 75% of them with a count of one. The ten largest make up around 4.3% of the sample.

The full study reports these points: Autologous blood-rectal clonal overlap was significantly higher in ulcerative colitis patients than in controls, suggesting increased T cell trafficking to inflamed tissue. The healthy control group was small, with only four individuals. A couple of rectal CDR3 clonotypes were found in every ulcerative colitis patient but in no control. A couple of patients' blood samples yielded substantially fewer templates for technical reasons and were excluded from blood-rectal overlap analysis. Controls, mild-moderate and acute severe colitis patients were separated by rectal repertoire features, and reduced rectal diversity due to clonal expansions was observed in acute severe colitis. Repertoires were derived from total lymphocyte DNA, so rare subsets such as regulatory T cells may have patterns not reflected.

Sequenced input: blood. The TCR was taken from a boy between 10 and 17 years old with severe ulcerative colitis.

In nucleotides, the sequence is TGTGCCAGCAGTGAAGGGACTAGCAGGCAGCAGTACTTC. Its protein product is CASSEGTSRQQYF. The chain was built from TRBV2 and TRBJ2-7; 8 bases in the middle match TRBD2. The germline V end is reduced by 1 base and the J end by 8 bases; junction bases left unmatched: 4. From a lookup of the germline V gene, CDR1 and CDR2 are SNHLY and FYNNEI. The CDR3 numbers 13 residues from cysteine through phenylalanine. Here the CDR3 DNA is all that survives: 39 bases in frame from base 1.